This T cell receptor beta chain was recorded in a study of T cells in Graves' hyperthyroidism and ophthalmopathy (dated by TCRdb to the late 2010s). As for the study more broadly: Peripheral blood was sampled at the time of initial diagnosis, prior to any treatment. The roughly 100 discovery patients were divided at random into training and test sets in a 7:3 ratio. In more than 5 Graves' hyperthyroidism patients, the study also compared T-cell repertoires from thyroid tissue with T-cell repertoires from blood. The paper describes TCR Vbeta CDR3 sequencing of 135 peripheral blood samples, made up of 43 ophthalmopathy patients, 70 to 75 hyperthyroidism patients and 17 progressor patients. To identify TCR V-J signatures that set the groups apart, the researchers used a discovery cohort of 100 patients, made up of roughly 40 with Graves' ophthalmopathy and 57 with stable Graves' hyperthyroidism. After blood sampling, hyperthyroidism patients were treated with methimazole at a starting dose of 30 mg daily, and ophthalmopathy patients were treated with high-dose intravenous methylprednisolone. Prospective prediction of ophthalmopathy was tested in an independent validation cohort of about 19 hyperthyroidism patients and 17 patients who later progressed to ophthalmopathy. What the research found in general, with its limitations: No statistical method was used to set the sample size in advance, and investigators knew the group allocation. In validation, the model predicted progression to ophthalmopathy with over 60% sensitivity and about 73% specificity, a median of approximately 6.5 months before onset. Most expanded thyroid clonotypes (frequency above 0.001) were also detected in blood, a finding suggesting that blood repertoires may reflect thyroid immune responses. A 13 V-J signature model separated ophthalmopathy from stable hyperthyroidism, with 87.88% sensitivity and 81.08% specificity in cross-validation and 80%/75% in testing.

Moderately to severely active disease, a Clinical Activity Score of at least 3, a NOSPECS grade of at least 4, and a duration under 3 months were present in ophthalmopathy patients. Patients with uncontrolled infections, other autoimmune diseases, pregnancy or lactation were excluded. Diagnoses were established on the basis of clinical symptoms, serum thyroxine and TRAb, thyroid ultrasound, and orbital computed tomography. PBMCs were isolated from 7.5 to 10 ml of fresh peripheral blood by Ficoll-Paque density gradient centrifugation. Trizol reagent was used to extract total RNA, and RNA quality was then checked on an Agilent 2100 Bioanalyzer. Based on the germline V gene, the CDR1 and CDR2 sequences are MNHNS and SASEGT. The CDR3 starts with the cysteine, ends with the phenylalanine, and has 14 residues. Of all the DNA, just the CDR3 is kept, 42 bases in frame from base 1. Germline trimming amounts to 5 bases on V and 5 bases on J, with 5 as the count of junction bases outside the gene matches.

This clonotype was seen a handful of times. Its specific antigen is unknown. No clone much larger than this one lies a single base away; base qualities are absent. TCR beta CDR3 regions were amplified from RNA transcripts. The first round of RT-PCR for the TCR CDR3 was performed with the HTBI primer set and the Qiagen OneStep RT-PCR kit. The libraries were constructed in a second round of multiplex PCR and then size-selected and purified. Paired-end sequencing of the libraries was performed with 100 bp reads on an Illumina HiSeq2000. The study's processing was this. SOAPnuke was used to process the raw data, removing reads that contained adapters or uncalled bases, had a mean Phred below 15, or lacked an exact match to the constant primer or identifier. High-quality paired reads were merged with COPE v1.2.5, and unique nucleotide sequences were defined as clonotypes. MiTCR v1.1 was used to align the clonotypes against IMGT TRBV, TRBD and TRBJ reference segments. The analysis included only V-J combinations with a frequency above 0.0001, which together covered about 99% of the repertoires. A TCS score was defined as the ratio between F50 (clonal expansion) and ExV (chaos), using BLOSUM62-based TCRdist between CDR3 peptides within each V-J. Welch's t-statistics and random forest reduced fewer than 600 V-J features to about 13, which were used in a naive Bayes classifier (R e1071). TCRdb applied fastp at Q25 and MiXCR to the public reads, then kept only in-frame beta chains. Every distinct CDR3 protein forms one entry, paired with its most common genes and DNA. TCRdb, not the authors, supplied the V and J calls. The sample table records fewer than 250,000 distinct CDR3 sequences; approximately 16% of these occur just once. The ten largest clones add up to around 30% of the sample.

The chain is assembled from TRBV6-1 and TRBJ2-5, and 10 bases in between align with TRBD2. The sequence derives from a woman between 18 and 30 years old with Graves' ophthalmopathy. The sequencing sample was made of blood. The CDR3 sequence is CASSLAGEGETQYF. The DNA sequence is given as TGTGCCAGCAGTCTAGCGGGAGAAGGGGAGACCCAGTACTTC.